Listed below are T cell receptor beta chains from one sample, sequenced in a study of lymphopenia after photon versus proton radiotherapy. Libraries were prepared by immunoSEQ multiplex PCR; TCRdb keeps only in-frame clonotypes and omits some of them. The sample includes about 58,000 clones, approximately 84% of them seen just once. The sample consisted of peripheral blood, taken from a patient treated with proton-based radiotherapy. The receptor source for this set is a man in his 60s with pancreatic cancer. Each CDR3 is given with its conserved first and last residue. The D gene is left open where the match is weak. The size field is filled for only some rows; it gives once, few, many or a size class.

TRBJ1-3 | few | - | TRBV5-1 | CASRTTANSGNTIYF | TGCGCCAGCAGGACGACAGCAAACTCTGGAAACACCATATATTTT
TRBJ1-1 | once | TRBD1 | TRBV30 | CASGGQGERTEAFF | TGTGCCTCAGGAGGGCAGGGGGAACGGACTGAAGCTTTCTTT
TRBJ2-2 | - | TRBD1 | TRBV5-1 | CASSLVPDRGQVNTGELFF | TGCGCCAGCAGCTTGGTACCCGACAGGGGACAAGTTAACACCGGGGAGCTGTTTTTT
TRBJ2-7 | once | TRBD2 | TRBV2 | CASGGGLAGESEQYF | TGTGCCAGCGGAGGGGGACTAGCGGGAGAGTCCGAGCAGTACTTC
TRBJ2-3 | - | - | TRBV2 | CASSSGHPTDTQYF | TGTGCCAGCAGTTCTGGACACCCCACAGATACGCAGTATTTT
TRBJ2-7 | - | - | TRBV5-1 | CASSLTGPRDEQYF | TGCGCCAGCAGCTTAACAGGGCCGCGGGACGAGCAGTACTTC
TRBJ2-5 | - | - | TRBV14 | CASSQDHLGGETQYF | TGTGCCAGCAGCCAAGATCATTTAGGTGGAGAGACCCAGTACTTC
TRBJ2-5 | - | - | TRBV5-4 | CASSLDRGAAETQYF | TGTGCCAGCAGCTTGGATCGTGGGGCGGCGGAGACCCAGTACTTC
TRBJ2-7 | - | TRBD2 | TRBV7-2 | CASSRVGASGRLSYEQYF | TGTGCCAGCAGCCGCGTTGGGGCTAGCGGGAGACTCTCCTACGAGCAGTACTTC
TRBJ2-1 | - | - | TRBV18 | CASSPRVNEQFF | TGTGCCAGCTCACCAAGGGTCAATGAGCAGTTCTTC
TRBJ2-2 | - | - | TRBV4-1 | CASSQVSSFNTGELFF | TGCGCCAGCAGCCAAGTATCTAGTTTCAACACCGGGGAGCTGTTTTTT
TRBJ1-1 | - | TRBD1 | TRBV6-5 | CASSYDRVAEAFF | TGTGCCAGCAGTTACGACAGGGTGGCTGAAGCTTTCTTT
TRBJ1-3 | - | - | TRBV5-5 | CASSLVGGAGNTIYF | TGTGCCAGCAGCTTGGTGGGGGGCGCTGGAAACACCATATATTTT
TRBJ2-3 | - | - | TRBV7-6 | CASSPRGLSGDTQYF | TGTGCCAGCAGCCCGCGGGGCTTAAGTGGAGATACGCAGTATTTT
TRBJ2-5 | - | TRBD2 | TRBV5-1 | CASSFLAGGRETQYF | TGCGCCAGCAGCTTCTTAGCGGGAGGGAGGGAGACCCAGTACTTC
TRBJ1-1 | - | - | TRBV19 | CASSALGGNTEAFF | TGTGCCAGTAGTGCGCTTGGGGGGAACACTGAAGCTTTCTTT
TRBJ2-5 | many | - | TRBV20-1 | CSARAETQYF | TGCAGTGCTAGAGCGGAGACCCAGTACTTC
TRBJ1-2 | - | TRBD1 | TRBV28 | CASSYNFNGQGANGYTF | TGTGCCAGCAGCTATAACTTTAACGGACAGGGGGCTAATGGCTACACCTTC
TRBJ2-1 | - | - | TRBV30 | CAWSAGTPPLNEQFF | TGTGCCTGGAGTGCGGGAACCCCCCCCCTCAATGAGCAGTTCTTC
TRBJ2-7 | - | - | TRBV7-2 | CASSGRRAYEQYF | TGTGCCAGCAGCGGAAGACGAGCCTACGAGCAGTACTTC
TRBJ2-1 | few | - | TRBV11-1 | CASSLAHGSGNEQFF | TGTGCCAGCAGCTTAGCGCACGGGAGTGGCAATGAGCAGTTCTTC
TRBJ2-7 | - | - | TRBV6-6 | CASRRQASYEQYF | TGTGCCAGCAGGCGACAGGCCTCCTACGAGCAGTACTTC
TRBJ2-7 | once | TRBD2 | TRBV7-2 | CASSKGSSGSPYEQYF | TGTGCCAGCAGCAAAGGGTCTAGCGGGAGCCCCTACGAGCAGTACTTC
TRBJ1-1 | - | - | TRBV6-6 | CASIRSNMNTEAFF | TGTGCCAGCATTCGAAGTAATATGAACACTGAAGCTTTCTTT
TRBJ1-2 | - | TRBD1 | TRBV11-2 | CASSPPGTGVGYGYTF | TGTGCCAGCAGCCCACCCGGGACAGGGGTTGGCTATGGCTACACCTTC
TRBJ2-3 | - | - | TRBV18 | CASSLHPSSGSVGTDTQYF | TGTGCCAGCTCACTACACCCGAGTTCAGGGAGCGTGGGCACAGATACGCAGTATTTT
TRBJ2-1 | - | - | TRBV6-1 | CASSEATIGEQFF | TGTGCCAGCAGTGAAGCCACAATCGGGGAGCAGTTCTTC
TRBJ2-1 | - | TRBD1 | TRBV11-2 | CASSLAVATRDRGDGEQFF | TGTGCCAGCAGCTTAGCCGTCGCCACTCGGGACAGGGGAGACGGGGAGCAGTTCTTC
TRBJ2-2 | once | TRBD2 | TRBV7-9 | CASSLTSGPTGELFF | TGTGCCAGCAGCTTGACTAGCGGGCCGACCGGGGAGCTGTTTTTT
TRBJ1-1 | few | - | TRBV27 | CASSFRRGTEAFF | TGTGCCAGCAGTTTCCGCCGTGGCACTGAAGCTTTCTTT
TRBJ1-5 | - | TRBD1 | TRBV28 | CATLGTAINQPQHF | TGTGCCACTCTGGGGACAGCCATCAATCAGCCCCAGCATTTT
TRBJ2-3 | - | TRBD1 | TRBV11-3 | CASSFLQGTSTDTQYF | TGTGCCAGCAGCTTTCTACAGGGGACCTCCACAGATACGCAGTATTTT
TRBJ1-1 | - | - | TRBV30 | CAWSRSGGRATEAFF | TGTGCCTGGAGCCGTAGCGGTGGGAGGGCCACTGAAGCTTTCTTT
TRBJ2-2 | - | - | TRBV18 | CASSPKRVTGELFF | TGTGCCAGCTCACCAAAGAGGGTAACCGGGGAGCTGTTTTTT
TRBJ1-3 | - | - | TRBV19 | CASSAQFLGNTIYF | TGTGCCAGTAGTGCCCAATTCCTTGGAAACACCATATATTTT
TRBJ1-1 | - | TRBD1 | TRBV6-5 | CASRLGQGERAFF | TGTGCCAGCAGACTCGGACAGGGGGAAAGGGCTTTCTTT
TRBJ1-4 | - | TRBD1 | TRBV2 | CASTGQGLVGNEKLFF | TGTGCCAGCACGGGACAGGGTCTTGTGGGGAATGAAAAACTGTTTTTT